This TCR beta chain was sequenced during a study of regulatory T cells in long-lasting Graves disease (dated by TCRdb to 2020 to 2022). For the study in its entirety: Patients with newly diagnosed Graves' disease had been on antithyroid drugs for under 3 months. Peripheral blood TCR sequencing and RNA sequencing compared persistent Graves' disease patients with newly diagnosed Graves' disease patients. The study took place in China and was registered as a clinical trial. A total of around 35 samples were covered by TCR sequencing, comprising some 13 persistent and around 20 newly diagnosed Graves' disease patients. Findings and caveats that apply to the study as a whole: Persistent patients shared more public clonotypes among themselves (approximately 2,500) than newly diagnosed patients did (approximately 970). The authors acknowledged the small sample size as a limitation that may reduce accuracy. Only peripheral blood was studied, because thyroid tissue, the primary lesion, was inaccessible. Compared with newly diagnosed patients, persistent Graves' disease patients had lower TCR Shannon entropy and fewer highly expanded clones, which suggests clonal expansion. Sequencing and analysis were restricted to the TCR beta chain.

This clonotype was counted many times. The specificity of this receptor is unknown. There are no base qualities to consult, and no much larger clone falls within one base. Taken with the paper, the label for time point translates to: newly diagnosed GD, antithyroid drugs for less than 3 months. For both TCR sequencing and RNA sequencing, RNA was extracted from PBMCs in TRIzol. The diagnosis of Graves' disease was made according to American Thyroid Association guidelines. Patients for the study were recruited at an endocrinology department in Xi'an, China. Each patient gave 7 to 9.5 milliliters of peripheral blood, collected in an EDTA anticoagulant tube. Ficoll Paque Plus density gradient separation was used to isolate PBMCs, and no further T cell sorting was performed. An Agilent 2100 Bioanalyzer and agarose gel were used to check RNA quality, and a NanoDrop 2000 was used to measure RNA concentration.

The library was prepared using multiplex PCR. The instrument was an Illumina HiSeq 4000. CDR3 regions were amplified by Arm-PCR with iRepertoire HTBI primers to construct TCR beta libraries. PCR products were gel purified before sequencing. The study's own analysis went as follows. Gene usage analysis of CDR3 amino acid clonotypes used the 60 to 75 TRBV and more than 13 TRBJ segments found across samples. Filtered high-quality paired reads were merged into contigs using COPE and FqMerger. Contigs were aligned with BLAST to IMGT TRBV, TRBD and TRBJ reference genes, and CDR3 was defined per IMGT. Clonotypes above 0.1% frequency were classified as highly expanded clones. Shannon entropy served as the measure of repertoire diversity, while the Gini coefficient captured V-J evenness. Public clonotypes were defined as clonotypes shared by more than one individual. TCRdb trimmed public reads at Q25 via fastp, called clones via MiXCR and kept in-frame beta chains. For every CDR3 protein sequence, its rows merge into one entry that carries the most common genes and DNA. The V and J calls and clone size come from TCRdb's table, not from the authors' own analysis. The sample table lists 400,000 to 450,000 distinct CDR3 sequences, roughly 15% of them with a count of one. Jointly, the top ten make up around 11% of the sample.

These same records also appear under a second study, on T cells in Graves' hyperthyroidism and ophthalmopathy. As noted in the second study: Stable Graves' hyperthyroidism was defined as no progression to ophthalmopathy during 18 months of follow-up. Hyperthyroidism patients were newly diagnosed, had a disease duration of under 2 months, and were aged 18 to 65 years. Patients with uncontrolled infections, other autoimmune diseases, pregnancy or lactation were excluded. Diagnoses relied on clinical symptoms, serum thyroxine and TRAb, thyroid ultrasound and orbital computed tomography. For the first round of RT-PCR on the TCR CDR3, the HTBI primer set was used together with the Qiagen OneStep RT-PCR kit. Most expanded thyroid clonotypes (frequency above 0.001) were also found in blood, which suggests that blood repertoires may mirror thyroid immune responses. A model built on a 13 V-J signature distinguished ophthalmopathy from stable hyperthyroidism, reaching around 87% sensitivity and 81.08% specificity in cross-validation and 80%/75% in testing. In validation, the model predicted progression to ophthalmopathy with around 71% sensitivity and 72% to 75% specificity, a median of about 6.7 months before onset. To identify TCR V-J signatures that set the groups apart, the researchers used a discovery cohort of 90 to 100 patients, made up of fewer than 50 with Graves' ophthalmopathy and 57 with stable Graves' hyperthyroidism. An independent validation cohort of around 20 hyperthyroidism patients and 17 patients who later progressed to ophthalmopathy tested prospective prediction of ophthalmopathy. The 95 to 100 discovery patients were divided at random into training and test sets in a 7:3 ratio. The study also compared thyroid tissue and blood T-cell repertoires from a handful of Graves' hyperthyroidism patients. Following sampling, methimazole starting at 30 mg daily was given to hyperthyroidism patients, and high-dose intravenous methylprednisolone was given to ophthalmopathy patients. A second multiplex PCR round built the libraries, followed by size selection and purification. The libraries were sequenced on an Illumina HiSeq2000 using paired-end 100 bp reads. Raw data were processed with SOAPnuke, discarding reads with adapters, uncalled bases, mean Phred below 15, or no exact constant-primer or identifier match. High-quality paired reads were merged using COPE v1.2.5, and each unique nucleotide sequence was defined as a clonotype. MiTCR v1.1 was used to align the clonotypes against IMGT TRBV, TRBD and TRBJ reference segments. The analysis was restricted to V-J combinations with a frequency above 0.0001, which together covered 99.2% of the repertoires. The TCS score was defined as F50 (clonal expansion) divided by E x V (chaos), with BLOSUM62-based TCRdist calculated between CDR3 peptides within each V-J. Welch's t-statistics and random forest reduced roughly 530 V-J features to 13, which were used in a naive Bayes classifier (R e1071). No statistical method was used to set the sample size in advance, and investigators knew the group allocation. The paper describes TCR Vbeta CDR3 sequencing of 135 peripheral blood samples, made up of 43 ophthalmopathy patients, 70 to 80 hyperthyroidism patients and some 17 progressor patients.

Source: peripheral blood mononuclear cells (PBMCs), taken at new diagnosis, from a patient treated with antithyroid drugs. This receptor was taken from a woman between 25 and 40 years old with Graves disease. Donor details come from another sample of the same person, matched by shared clones.

In nucleotides, the sequence is TGCAGTGCTAGAGGGGGTGGTCGACGGAAGAACACCGGGGAGCTGTTTTTT. Translated, it gives CSARGGGRRKNTGELFF. This receptor chain uses TRBV20-1 and TRBJ2-2; confidence is insufficient to name the D gene. Trimming removed 1 base from V and 1 base from J, leaving 16 bases between the germline ends. The CDR3 sequence holds 17 residues, the cysteine and phenylalanine included. Only the CDR3 DNA is retained, 51 bases long and in frame from the first base. From the germline V gene (reference sequence), CDR1 is DFQATT and CDR2 is SNEGSKA.